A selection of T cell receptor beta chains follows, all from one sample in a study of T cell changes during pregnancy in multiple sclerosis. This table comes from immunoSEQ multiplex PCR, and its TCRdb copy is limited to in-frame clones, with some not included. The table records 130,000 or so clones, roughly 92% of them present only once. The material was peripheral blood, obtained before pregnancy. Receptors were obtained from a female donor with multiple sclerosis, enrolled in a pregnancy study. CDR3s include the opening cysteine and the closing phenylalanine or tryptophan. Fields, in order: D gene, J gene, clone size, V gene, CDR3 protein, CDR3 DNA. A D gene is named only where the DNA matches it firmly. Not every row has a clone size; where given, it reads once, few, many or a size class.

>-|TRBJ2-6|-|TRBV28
CASSPPLASGANVLTF
TGTGCCAGCAGTCCCCCTCTGGCATCTGGGGCCAACGTCCTGACTTTC
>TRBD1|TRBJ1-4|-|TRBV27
CASSLGARDRDQNEKLFF
TGTGCCAGCAGTTTAGGGGCACGGGACAGGGATCAAAATGAAAAACTGTTTTTT
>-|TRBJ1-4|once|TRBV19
CASKEGRRFATNEKLFF
TGTGCCAGTAAGGAGGGGCGGAGGTTTGCGACTAATGAAAAACTGTTTTTT
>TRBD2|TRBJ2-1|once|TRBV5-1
CASSLALAGVSEQFF
TGCGCCAGCAGCTTGGCGCTAGCGGGAGTGAGTGAGCAGTTCTTC
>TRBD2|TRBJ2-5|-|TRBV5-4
CASSLRAGEETQYF
TGTGCCAGCAGCTTAAGAGCGGGAGAAGAGACCCAGTACTTC
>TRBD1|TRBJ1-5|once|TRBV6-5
CASSGQGYNQPQHF
TGTGCCAGCAGTGGACAGGGCTACAATCAGCCCCAGCATTTT
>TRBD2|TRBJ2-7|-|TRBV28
CASSETSGVSYEQYF
TGTGCCAGCAGCGAGACTAGCGGGGTTTCCTACGAGCAGTACTTC
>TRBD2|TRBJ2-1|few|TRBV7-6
CASSLGLVGVNEQFF
TGTGCCAGCAGCCTTGGACTAGTCGGGGTCAATGAGCAGTTCTTC
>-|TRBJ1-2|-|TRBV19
CASSIDNSRNYGYTF
TGTGCCAGTAGTATAGACAACAGCCGCAACTATGGCTACACCTTC
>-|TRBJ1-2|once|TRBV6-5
CASSYDRLYGYTF
TGTGCCAGCAGTTACGACAGACTCTATGGCTACACCTTC
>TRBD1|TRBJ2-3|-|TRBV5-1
CASHRDRATDTQYF
TGCGCCAGCCACCGGGACAGGGCGACAGATACGCAGTATTTT
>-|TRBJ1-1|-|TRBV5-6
CASSWGGTEAFF
TGTGCCAGCAGCTGGGGGGGGACTGAAGCTTTCTTT
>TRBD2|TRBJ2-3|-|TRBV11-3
CASSLGAGGSTDTQYF
TGTGCCAGCAGCTTAGGAGCGGGGGGGTCCACAGATACGCAGTATTTT
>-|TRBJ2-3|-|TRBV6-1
CASMSGTDTQYF
TGTGCCAGCATGAGTGGTACAGATACGCAGTATTTT
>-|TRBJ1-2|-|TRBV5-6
CASSLAGGGGYTF
TGTGCCAGCAGCTTGGCCGGGGGGGGTGGCTACACCTTC
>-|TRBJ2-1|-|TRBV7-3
CASSLGLAVYNEQFF
TGTGCCAGCAGCTTAGGCCTAGCAGTCTACAATGAGCAGTTCTTC
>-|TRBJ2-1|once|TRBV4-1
CASSQGREQFF
TGCGCCAGCAGCCAAGGTCGGGAGCAGTTCTTC
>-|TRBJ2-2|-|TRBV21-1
CARLDRGENTGELFF
TGTGCCAGATTGGACAGGGGCGAGAACACCGGGGAGCTGTTTTTT
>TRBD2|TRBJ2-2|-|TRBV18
CASSATSGDTGELFF
TGTGCCAGCTCAGCGACTAGCGGGGACACCGGGGAGCTGTTTTTT
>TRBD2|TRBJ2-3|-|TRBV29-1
CSVEAASGGETQYF
TGCAGCGTGGAGGCGGCGTCGGGAGGGGAAACGCAGTATTTT
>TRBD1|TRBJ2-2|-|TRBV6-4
CASSPGQGGTGELFF
TGTGCCAGCAGTCCGGGACAGGGTGGCACCGGGGAGCTGTTTTTT
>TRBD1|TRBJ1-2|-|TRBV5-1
CASSPKPDREYGYTF
TGCGCCAGCAGCCCAAAACCGGACAGGGAATATGGCTACACCTTC
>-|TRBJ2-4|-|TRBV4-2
CASSHTGIAKNIQYF
TGTGCCAGCAGCCATACGGGGATAGCCAAAAACATTCAGTACTTC
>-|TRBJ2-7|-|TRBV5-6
CASSFFGAGPYEQYF
TGTGCCAGCAGCTTTTTTGGAGCAGGGCCCTACGAGCAGTACTTC
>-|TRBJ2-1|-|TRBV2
CASSDYEEQFF
TGTGCCAGCTCCGACTACGAAGAGCAGTTCTTC
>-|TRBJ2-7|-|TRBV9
CASSVGVQGTFEQYF
TGTGCCAGCAGCGTAGGGGTACAGGGCACCTTCGAGCAGTACTTC
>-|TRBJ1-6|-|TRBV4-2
CASSSGLYVDSPLHF
TGTGCCAGCAGCTCCGGGTTGTATGTAGATTCACCCCTCCACTTT
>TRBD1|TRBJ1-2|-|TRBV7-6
CASSSRPNPTGAVYGYTF
TGTGCCAGCAGCTCTAGGCCCAATCCGACAGGGGCGGTCTATGGCTACACCTTC
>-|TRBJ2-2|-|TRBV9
CASSVAGHNTGELFF
TGTGCCAGCAGCGTAGCCGGACATAACACCGGGGAGCTGTTTTTT
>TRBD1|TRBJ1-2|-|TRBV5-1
CASSSGTGFNYGYTF
TGCGCCAGCAGCTCCGGGACAGGGTTTAACTATGGCTACACCTTC
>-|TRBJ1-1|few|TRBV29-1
CSVGRGGTEAFF
TGCAGCGTTGGCAGAGGGGGCACTGAAGCTTTCTTT
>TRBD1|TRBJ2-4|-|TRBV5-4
CASSPRQGGGKNIQYF
TGTGCCAGCAGCCCTAGACAGGGGGGTGGGAAAAACATTCAGTACTTC
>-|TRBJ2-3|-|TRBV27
CASSATWTDTQYF
TGTGCCAGCAGCGCTACCTGGACAGATACGCAGTATTTT
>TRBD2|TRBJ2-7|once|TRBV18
CASSPLRASGTGTYEQYF
TGTGCCAGCTCACCCCTCCGCGCTAGCGGGACTGGAACCTACGAGCAGTACTTC
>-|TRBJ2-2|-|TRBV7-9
CASSLQGNTGELFF
TGTGCCAGCAGCTTACAGGGGAACACCGGGGAGCTGTTTTTT
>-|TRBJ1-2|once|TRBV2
CASSEGPHRPGGYTF
TGTGCCAGCAGTGAAGGGCCCCACAGGCCGGGTGGCTACACCTTC
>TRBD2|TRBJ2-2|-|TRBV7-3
CASSFTQRGGPGELFF
TGTGCCAGCAGCTTTACTCAACGGGGGGGTCCCGGGGAGCTGTTTTTT
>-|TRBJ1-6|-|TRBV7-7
CASSLVGGGLNSPLHF
TGTGCCAGCAGCTTAGTAGGGGGGGGACTGAATTCACCCCTCCACTTT
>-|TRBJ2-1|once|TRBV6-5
CASSPPKGLYNEQFF
TGTGCCAGCAGCCCTCCCAAGGGGCTCTACAATGAGCAGTTCTTC
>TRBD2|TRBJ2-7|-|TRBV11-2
CASSLISGSSYEQYF
TGTGCCAGCAGCTTAATAAGCGGGAGCTCCTACGAGCAGTACTTC
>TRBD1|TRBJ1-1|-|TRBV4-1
CASSQENTGGFSAEAFF
TGCGCCAGCAGCCAAGAAAACACAGGGGGTTTTTCGGCTGAAGCTTTCTTT
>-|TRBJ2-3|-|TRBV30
CAWSMAGGTDTQYF
TGTGCCTGGAGTATGGCAGGGGGCACAGATACGCAGTATTTT
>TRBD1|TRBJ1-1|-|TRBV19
CASSLTGWDTEAFF
TGTGCCAGTAGTTTGACAGGGTGGGACACTGAAGCTTTCTTT
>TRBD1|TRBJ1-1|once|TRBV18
CASSPLTGRKLGVNTEAFF
TGTGCCAGCTCACCATTGACAGGGAGGAAATTAGGGGTGAACACTGAAGCTTTCTTT
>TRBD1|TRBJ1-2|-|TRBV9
CASSANRGSAIGYTF
TGTGCCAGCAGCGCGAACAGGGGGTCAGCTATTGGCTACACCTTC
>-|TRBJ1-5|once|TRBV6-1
CASSDWAAGNQPQHF
TGTGCCAGCAGTGACTGGGCAGCCGGTAATCAGCCCCAGCATTTT
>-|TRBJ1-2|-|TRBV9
CASSVSQAANYGYTF
TGTGCCAGCAGCGTATCACAGGCAGCTAACTATGGCTACACCTTC
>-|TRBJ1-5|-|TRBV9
CASSPLGDSNQPQHF
TGTGCCAGCAGCCCTCTAGGGGATAGCAATCAGCCCCAGCATTTT